The rows below give T cell receptor beta chains drawn from one sample of a study of beta chain features in type 1 diabetes. Sequencing used immunoSEQ multiplex PCR; TCRdb keeps in-frame clones, though not all of them. The repertoire consists of some 280,000 clones, with 14% occurring once and the leading ten covering approximately 0.015%. The sequenced sample consisted of naive CD4+ T cells from blood. The source of these receptors is a man aged 25 to 40 with type 1 diabetes. CDR3s leave out the opening cysteine and the closing phenylalanine or tryptophan. A D gene is named only where the DNA matches it firmly.

d_call j_call v_call cdr3_aa
TRBD2 TRBJ2-1 TRBV19 ASSTNPGLAGPHNEQF
- TRBJ2-4 TRBV11-2 ASSLAGSAPAVDIQY
TRBD1 TRBJ1-1 TRBV29-1 SVAIQGQGEAF
- TRBJ2-2 TRBV5-1 ASSPFRRENTGELF
- TRBJ2-7 TRBV6-5 ASSQNYEQY
- TRBJ2-7 TRBV13 ASSFGWRQLYEQY
TRBD2 TRBJ2-3 TRBV9 ASSGTSGRAAGDTQY
- TRBJ2-7 TRBV6-5 ASSLLGVGSYEQY
- TRBJ1-4 TRBV6-6 ASGFQTAVELF
- TRBJ1-1 TRBV29-1 SVGTAMNTEAF
TRBD2 TRBJ2-3 TRBV19 ASSPGGGLATDTQY
- TRBJ2-5 TRBV29-1 SVVHVSQQETQY
- TRBJ2-5 TRBV7-9 ASSFGGETQY
- TRBJ2-1 TRBV30 AWSRDEQF
TRBD1 TRBJ2-7 TRBV19 ASSLRGRFEDEQY
TRBD1 TRBJ2-7 TRBV27 ASKGQGPFEQY
TRBD1 TRBJ2-1 TRBV6-4 ASRGQGSNEQF
- TRBJ1-2 TRBV30 AWKYRAGYT
- TRBJ2-1 TRBV6-1 ASRAGQNYEQF
- TRBJ2-1 TRBV7-2 ASSRGGLSSFNEQF
TRBD1 TRBJ2-2 TRBV15 ATSRRTGGSGELF
- TRBJ1-1 TRBV6-4 ASSKVANTEAF
TRBD2 TRBJ2-5 TRBV9 ASSVGLADQETQY
- TRBJ1-1 TRBV18 ASSQGKNRAEAF
- TRBJ2-7 TRBV7-3 ASSLGSDREQY
- TRBJ2-1 TRBV7-2 ASSLGEWDEQF
TRBD1 TRBJ1-5 TRBV30 AWSPGQGNQPQH
TRBD2 TRBJ2-7 TRBV28 AINSGNYEQY
TRBD1 TRBJ1-1 TRBV19 ASSMTGRDEAF
TRBD1 TRBJ1-5 TRBV15 ATSAGTAYNQPQH
- TRBJ2-2 TRBV7-3 ASSPYTGELF
TRBD1 TRBJ1-5 TRBV7-2 ASSPEGTGYSNQPQH
TRBD2 TRBJ2-1 TRBV7-2 ASSLDSGRNYNEQF
- TRBJ1-3 TRBV4-3 ASSQQRGNTIY
TRBD2 TRBJ2-7 TRBV29-1 SVSGLAGGPYEQY
TRBD2 TRBJ2-7 TRBV7-9 ASSRRLAGGGEQY
- TRBJ1-1 TRBV25-1 ASSELGAGVTEAF
TRBD1 TRBJ2-1 TRBV29-1 SVSDRGYNEQF
- TRBJ2-7 TRBV6-5 ASGRSAPEQY
TRBD2 TRBJ2-2 TRBV4-2 ASSHSSGGNTGELF
TRBD2 TRBJ2-7 TRBV7-2 ASSSPTASGILSRYEQY
- TRBJ1-5 TRBV28 ASKAPGPQH
TRBD2 TRBJ2-7 TRBV27 ASSSGLAGSLEQY
- TRBJ2-7 TRBV28 ASSLVGGIGYEQY
- TRBJ1-5 TRBV6-5 ASRRSGDRNQPQH
- TRBJ1-1 TRBV30 AWSQGLPGPEAF
- TRBJ1-2 TRBV6-5 ASSYRGGYT
- TRBJ2-7 TRBV5-6 ASSRGSYEQY
- TRBJ1-1 TRBV7-9 ASSTNRNTEAF
TRBD2 TRBJ2-1 TRBV4-3 ASSPQGTSAPNEQF
TRBD1 TRBJ1-5 TRBV19 ASREQGSNQPQH
TRBD1 TRBJ1-2 TRBV2 ASSGTGDIYGYT
- TRBJ2-3 TRBV5-1 ASSRSPGFSTDTQY
- TRBJ2-1 TRBV5-1 ASSSAASSYNEQF
TRBD2 TRBJ2-3 TRBV18 ASSPPRTSGRAAWRDTQY
- TRBJ1-2 TRBV30 ALHGGAYYGYT
- TRBJ1-1 TRBV2 ASSSLAGDTEAF
TRBD1 TRBJ2-1 TRBV29-1 SVRTGTYNEQF
TRBD2 TRBJ2-3 TRBV5-4 ASSSWTSGVTDTQY